The present TCR beta chain was sequenced within a study of technical replicates of blood from several donors. This CDR3 has 13 amino acids. CDR1 is SGHTA and CDR2 is FQGNSA in the germline V gene. V lost 2 bases and J 2 bases, leaving 7 bases between the germline ends. Sequenced by immunoSEQ multiplex PCR; TCRdb stores in-frame clones only, minus some. This sample has some 60,000 clones, with 80% to 90% found just once. The TCR sequence derives from a human donor in good health. Some clones in this sample may be carry-over from other donors' samples. The chain is built from TRBV7-2 and TRBJ2-7; D remains unclear. The sequenced sample consisted of PBMCs. CDR3 protein: CASSLSGPYEQYF. The CDR3 coding sequence is TGTGCCAGCAGCTTAAGTGGGCCCTACGAGCAGTACTTC. The complete variable domain, with remaining parts taken from reference TRBV7-2 and TRBJ2-7, reads GAGVSQSPSNKVTEKGKDVELRCDPISGHTALYWYRQSLGQGLEFLIYFQGNSAPDKSGLPSDRFSAERTGGSVSTLTIQRTQQEDSAVYLCASSLSGPYEQYFGPGTRLTVT.